This passage covers 20 T cell receptor beta chains from one sample sequenced in a study of blood T cell repertoires in COVID-19. Profiled with immunoSEQ multiplex PCR; TCRdb holds only in-frame clones, not every one. The sample shows some 190,000 clones, roughly 84% of them seen only once. The sample was peripheral blood. The receptor set was obtained from a man older than 75 with COVID-19, enrolled during active disease.

This sequence joins TRBV3-1 (or the pseudogene TRBV3-2) and TRBJ2-3; possibly TRBD2 for D (6 bases). The germline V and J ends were trimmed by 5 bases and 6 bases, with 9 bases remaining between them. Per the germline V gene, CDR1 is LGHDT and CDR2 is YNNKEL (reference sequence). This CDR3 is 12 amino acids long. CDR3 residues: CASSWGDDTQYF. CDR3 DNA sequence: TGTGCCAGCAGCTGGGGGGATGATACGCAGTATTTT.

The chain uses TRBV4-3 and TRBJ2-3, with a tentative D call TRBD1 (5 bases). The germline V gene has CDR1 LGHNA and CDR2 YSLEER. V lost 0 bases to trimming and J lost 4 bases, with 11 bases between them. The CDR3 consists of 15 residues. This chain's CDR3 is CASSQDPGPPDTQYF. CDR3 bases: TGCGCCAGCAGCCAAGATCCAGGGCCGCCAGATACGCAGTATTTT.

The chain combines TRBV7-9 with TRBJ1-3; D might be TRBD1 (5 bases). V was shortened by 6 bases and J by 0 bases, with 15 bases between the two germline ends. Germline V gene sequence: CDR1 SEHNR, CDR2 FQNEAQ (reference sequence). The CDR3 has 16 amino acids. The CDR3 nucleotides are TGTGCCAGCAGGCCTACAGGACTAGCCTCTGGAAACACCATATATTTT. Protein sequence: CASRPTGLASGNTIYF.

This clone was seen a handful of times. The J gene is TRBJ2-1, the V gene TRBV10-3, with 7 bases identical to TRBD1. V trimming: 4 bases; J trimming: 8 bases; junction bases outside the gene matches: 5. This CDR3 comprises 13 residues. Looked up from germline, CDR1 is ENHRY and CDR2 is SYGVKD. In nucleotides, the CDR3 is TGTGCCATCAGTGCAGGGGGTGTGGATGAGCAGTTCTTC. Protein sequence: CAISAGGVDEQFF.

The V gene is TRBV28, the J gene TRBJ1-5, with unresolved D. In germline, CDR1 is MDHEN, CDR2 SYDVKM. CDR3 size: 14 residues. Trimming pared 6 bases from V and 0 bases from J, leaving 9 bases between. The CDR3 is CASRVRPSNQPQHF. The CDR3, as DNA: TGTGCCAGCAGAGTCAGGCCTAGCAATCAGCCCCAGCATTTT. The whole variable domain, remainder taken from reference TRBV28 and TRBJ1-5, is DVKVTQSSRYLVKRTGEKVFLECVQDMDHENMFWYRQDPGLGLRLIYFSYDVKMKEKGDIPEGYSVSREKKERFSLILESASTNQTSMYLCASRVRPSNQPQHFGDGTRLSIL.

The rearrangement joins TRBV11-2 to TRBJ2-7; D may be TRBD1 (6 bases). Trimming removed 1 base from V and 1 base from J, with 8 bases in between. Germline CDR1 and CDR2: SGHAT and FQNNGV. The CDR3 has 14 residues. The CDR3 nucleotides read TGTGCCAGCAGCTTAGGTGGACAGTCCTACGAGCAGTACTTC. This encodes CASSLGGQSYEQYF.

This sequence joins TRBV11-3 and TRBJ2-3; 12 nucleotides line up with TRBD2. The V and J ends lost 4 bases and 5 bases, in that order; junction bases with no gene match: 10. This CDR3 contains 17 residues. Germline CDR1 reads SGHNT; CDR2 reads YENEEA. The CDR3 bases are TGTGCCAGCAGCTCCGCCGTGACTAGCGGGGGAAAAGATACGCAGTATTTT. It specifies CASSSAVTSGGKDTQYF.

The chain is built from TRBV11-2 and TRBJ2-6; no clear D. Per germline, CDR1 SGHAT and CDR2 FQNNGV. Deletions cut 2 bases from V and 2 bases from J, with 7 bases between. The CDR3 is made up of 15 amino acids. The CDR3, as DNA: TGTGCCAGCAGCTTACGAGGCCCTGGGGCCAACGTCCTGACTTTC. It yields the protein CASSLRGPGANVLTF.

The chain employs TRBV27 and TRBJ2-3, with D tentatively TRBD2 (5 bases). This CDR3 is 20 amino acids long. Trimming removed 1 base at V and 0 bases at J, with 23 bases between. Germline CDR1 is MNHEY and CDR2 is SMNVEV (reference sequence). Here the CDR3 reads CASSLYAIRDNFRSTDTQYF. CDR3 nucleotides: TGTGCCAGCAGTTTATATGCCATCCGGGATAATTTCCGAAGCACAGATACGCAGTATTTT.

The chain couples TRBV10-3 to TRBJ2-1, with 10 bases lining up with TRBD2. V trimming: 8 bases; J trimming: 5 bases; junction bases outside the gene matches: 15. Germline V gene lookup returns CDR1 ENHRY and CDR2 SYGVKD. CDR3 length: 17 residues. The CDR3 loop is CAIGPTAGGPGDNEQFF. For the CDR3, the DNA is TGTGCCATCGGCCCCACAGCGGGGGGGCCGGGGGACAATGAGCAGTTCTTC.

V usage is TRBV19 and J usage is TRBJ1-2, with a possible D match to TRBD1 (5 bases). This CDR3 is 14 amino acids long. Trimming cost V 1 base and J 2 bases, with 8 bases left between them. Germline V gene lookup returns CDR1 LNHDA and CDR2 SQIVND (reference sequence). The DNA of the CDR3 is TGTGCCAGTAGTATAGTGGGACTGAACTATGGCTACACCTTC. It encodes CASSIVGLNYGYTF.

CDR3 DNA sequence: TGCGCCAGCAGCTTTGCGGGGGCCTACGAGCAGTACTTC. It translates to CASSFAGAYEQYF. This chain uses TRBV5-1 with TRBJ2-7; 7 bases align to TRBD2. CDR3 length equals 13 residues. CDR1 and CDR2 from the germline V gene are SGHRS and YFSETQ. J was trimmed by 2 bases and V by 2 bases; bases with no gene match: 1. Complete variable domain (other parts from reference TRBV5-1 and TRBJ2-7): KAGVTQTPRYLIKTRGQQVTLSCSPISGHRSVSWYQQTPGQGLQFLFEYFSETQRNKGNFPGRFSGRQFSNSRSEMNVSTLELGDSALYLCASSFAGAYEQYFGPGTRLTVT.

The chain has TRBV12-3 or TRBV12-4 and TRBJ1-2; 8 nucleotides line up with TRBD1. CDR3 length equals 13 residues. J lost 10 bases, V lost 2 bases, and 6 bases had no gene match. CDR3 sequence reads: CASSLWTGSNYTF. DNA of the CDR3: TGTGCCAGCAGTTTATGGACAGGGTCGAACTACACCTTC.

V and J are TRBV10-2 and TRBJ1-2, with TRBD1 matching 9 bases. Germline-derived CDR1 and CDR2 are WSHSY and SAAADI. The CDR3 loop spans 16 amino acids. V lost 8 bases to trimming and J lost 2 bases; unmatched junction nucleotides: 12. The CDR3 nucleotides read TGCGCCAGCCAGGTCACCGCGGGGACAGGGAACTATGGCTACACCTTC. Encoded protein: CASQVTAGTGNYGYTF.

V and J are TRBV12-5 and TRBJ1-2; 7 bases map to TRBD1. The CDR3 has 18 residues. CDR1 LGHNT and CDR2 FRNRAP come from the germline V gene. The trim removed 5 bases at V and 7 bases at J, leaving 22 bases unmatched. CDR3 DNA: TGTGCTAGTGGTCACCAAACCAAGTCGGACAGGCCGACGACTGGCTACACCTTC. Translation: CASGHQTKSDRPTTGYTF.

This chain joins TRBV10-3 and TRBJ2-7, with D perhaps TRBD1 (6 bases). There are 12 residues in the CDR3. CDR1 and CDR2 (germline): ENHRY, SYGVKD. Trimming took off 2 bases at V and 10 bases at J, with 12 bases between the two ends. CDR3 sequence: CAISEHREVQYF. The DNA for the CDR3 is TGTGCCATCAGTGAGCACAGGGAAGTACAGTACTTC.

V gene TRBV5-1 combines with J gene TRBJ2-5; 8 bases fit TRBD1. The CDR3 consists of 15 residues. Germline assignment: CDR1 SGHRS and CDR2 YFSETQ. Trimming took 3 bases from V and 2 from J; bases not matched to a gene: 6. Here the CDR3 DNA reads TGCGCCAGCAGCTCGGGACAGGCGCTGCAAGAGACCCAGTACTTC. Protein product: CASSSGQALQETQYF.

J is TRBJ2-5 and V is TRBV11-2, with 14 bases that match TRBD2. From germline, CDR1 is SGHAT and CDR2 FQNNGV. The CDR3 spans 17 residues. Trimming removed 5 bases from V and 1 base from J; junction bases left unmatched: 6. The chain's CDR3 is CASSPRTSGGFQETQYF. The DNA for the CDR3 is TGTGCCAGCAGCCCCCGGACTAGCGGGGGGTTCCAAGAGACCCAGTACTTC.

The chain employs TRBV7-3 and TRBJ2-2, with 9 bases aligning to TRBD1. Germline V gene lookup returns CDR1 SGHTA and CDR2 FQGTGA. V was clipped by 5 bases and J by 5 bases; unmatched bases: 9. The CDR3 loop spans 16 amino acids. Here the CDR3 reads CASSPSGTGRTGELFF. The CDR3 DNA reads TGTGCCAGCAGCCCATCTGGGACAGGGCGTACCGGGGAGCTGTTTTTT.

This clone was counted once. The chain links TRBV7-2 to TRBJ2-7; 8 bases map to TRBD1. Trimming removed 5 bases from V and 0 bases from J; junction bases left unmatched: 3. Germline V gene sequence: CDR1 SGHTA, CDR2 FQGNSA. This CDR3 spans 14 amino acids. For the CDR3, the DNA is TGTGCCAGCAGCCTAGGGACAGGCTCCTACGAGCAGTACTTC. Translated: CASSLGTGSYEQYF.